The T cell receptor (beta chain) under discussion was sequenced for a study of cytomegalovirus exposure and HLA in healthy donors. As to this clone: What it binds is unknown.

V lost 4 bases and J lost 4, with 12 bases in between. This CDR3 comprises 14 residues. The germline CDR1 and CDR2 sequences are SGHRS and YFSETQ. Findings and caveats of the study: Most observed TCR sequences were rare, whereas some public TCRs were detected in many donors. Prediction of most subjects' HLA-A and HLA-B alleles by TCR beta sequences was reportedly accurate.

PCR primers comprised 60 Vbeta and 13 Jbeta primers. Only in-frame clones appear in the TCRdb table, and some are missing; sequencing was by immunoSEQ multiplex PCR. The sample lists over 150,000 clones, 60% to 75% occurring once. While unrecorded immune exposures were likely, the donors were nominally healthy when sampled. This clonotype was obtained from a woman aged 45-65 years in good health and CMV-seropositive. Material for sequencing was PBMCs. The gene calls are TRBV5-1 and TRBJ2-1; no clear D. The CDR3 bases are TGCGCCAGCAGCGAGAACTATCCATACAATGAGCAGTTCTTC. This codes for CASSENYPYNEQFF. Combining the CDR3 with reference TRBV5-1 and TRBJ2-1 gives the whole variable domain KAGVTQTPRYLIKTRGQQVTLSCSPISGHRSVSWYQQTPGQGLQFLFEYFSETQRNKGNFPGRFSGRQFSNSRSEMNVSTLELGDSALYLCASSENYPYNEQFFGPGTRLTVL.